The clone carrying this TCR beta chain showed up just a few times. The data derive from a study of CD8+CD57+ T cells in acquired aplastic anemia. Patients included in sequencing had previously demonstrated CD8+CD57+ cell expansion by flow cytometry. Profiling that covered TCR beta VDJ and CDR3 relied on genomic DNA as its template. TCRdb re-called the reads through MiXCR, storing one row per CDR3 protein. The table has some 150,000 distinct CDR3 sequences, roughly 48% seen once; the top ten hold about 1%. Germline assignment: CDR1 ENHRY and CDR2 SYGVKD. The V end lost 5 bases, the J end lost 0 bases, and 11 bases lay between the germline ends. The length of the CDR3 is 14 residues.

The sequence came from a human donor with aplastic anemia. Sequenced material: sorted CD4+, CD8+, or CD8+CD57+ T cells (not recorded which) from PBMCs. The chain joins TRBV10-3 to TRBJ2-7; the D gene is possibly TRBD2 (6 bases). The CDR3 is CAISPGGRSYEQYF. As DNA, the CDR3 is TGTGCCATCAGTCCCGGGGGACGCTCCTACGAGCAGTACTTC.